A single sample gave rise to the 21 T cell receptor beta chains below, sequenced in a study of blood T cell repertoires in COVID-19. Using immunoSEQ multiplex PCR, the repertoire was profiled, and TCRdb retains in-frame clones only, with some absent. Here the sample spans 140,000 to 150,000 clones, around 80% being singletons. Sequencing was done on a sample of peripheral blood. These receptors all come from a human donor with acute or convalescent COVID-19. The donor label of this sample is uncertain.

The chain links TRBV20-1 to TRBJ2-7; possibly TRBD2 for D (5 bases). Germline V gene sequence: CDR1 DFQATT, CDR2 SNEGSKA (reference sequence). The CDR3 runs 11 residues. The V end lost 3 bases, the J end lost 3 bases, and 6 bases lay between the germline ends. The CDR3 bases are TGCAGTGCTAGGGCGGGCTACGAGCAGTACTTC. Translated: CSARAGYEQYF.

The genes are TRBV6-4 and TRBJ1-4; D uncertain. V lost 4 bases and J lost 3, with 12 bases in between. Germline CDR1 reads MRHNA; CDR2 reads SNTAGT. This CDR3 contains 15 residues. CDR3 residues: CASSGSGSANEKLFF. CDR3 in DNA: TGTGCCAGCAGTGGCTCCGGGTCAGCTAATGAAAAACTGTTTTTT.

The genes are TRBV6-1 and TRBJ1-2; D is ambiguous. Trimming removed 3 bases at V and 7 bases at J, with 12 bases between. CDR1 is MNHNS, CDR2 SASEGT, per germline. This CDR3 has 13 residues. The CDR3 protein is CASSELDPVGYTF. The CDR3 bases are TGTGCCAGCAGTGAGTTAGATCCTGTTGGCTACACCTTC.

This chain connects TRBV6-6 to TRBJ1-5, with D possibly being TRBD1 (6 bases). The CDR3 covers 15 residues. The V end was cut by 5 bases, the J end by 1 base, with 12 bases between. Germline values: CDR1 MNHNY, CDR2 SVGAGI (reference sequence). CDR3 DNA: TGTGCCAGCAGTCTACAGGGTCCAAGCAATCAGCCCCAGCATTTT. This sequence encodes CASSLQGPSNQPQHF.

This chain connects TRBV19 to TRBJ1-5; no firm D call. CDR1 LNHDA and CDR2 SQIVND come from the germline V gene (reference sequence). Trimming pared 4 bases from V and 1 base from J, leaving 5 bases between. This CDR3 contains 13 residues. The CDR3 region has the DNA TGTGCCAGTAGTACGGTGAGCAATCAGCCCCAGCATTTT. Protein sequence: CASSTVSNQPQHF. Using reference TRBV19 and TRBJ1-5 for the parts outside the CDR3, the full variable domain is DGGITQSPKYLFRKEGQNVTLSCEQNLNHDAMYWYRQDPGQGLRLIYYSQIVNDFQKGDIAEGYSVSREKKESFPLTVTSAQKNPTAFYLCASSTVSNQPQHFGDGTRLSIL.

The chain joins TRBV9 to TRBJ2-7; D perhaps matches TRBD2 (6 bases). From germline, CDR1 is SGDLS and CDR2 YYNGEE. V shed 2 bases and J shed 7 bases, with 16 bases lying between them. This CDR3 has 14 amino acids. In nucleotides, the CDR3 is TGTGCCAGCAGCGTCGGCACGGAGGGCGGGGAGCAGTACTTC. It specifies CASSVGTEGGEQYF.

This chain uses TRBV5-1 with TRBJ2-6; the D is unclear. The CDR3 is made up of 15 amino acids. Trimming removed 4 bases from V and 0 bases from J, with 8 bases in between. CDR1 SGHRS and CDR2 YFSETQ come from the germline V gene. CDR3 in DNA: TGCGCCAGCAGCCTGGAAGCCTCTGGGGCCAACGTCCTGACTTTC. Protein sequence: CASSLEASGANVLTF.

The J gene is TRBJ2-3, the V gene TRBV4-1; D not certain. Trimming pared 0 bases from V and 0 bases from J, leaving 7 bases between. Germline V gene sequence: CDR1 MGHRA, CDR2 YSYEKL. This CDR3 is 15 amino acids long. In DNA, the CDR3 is TGCGCCAGCAGCCAAGAAATCCTTAGCACAGATACGCAGTATTTT. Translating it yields CASSQEILSTDTQYF.

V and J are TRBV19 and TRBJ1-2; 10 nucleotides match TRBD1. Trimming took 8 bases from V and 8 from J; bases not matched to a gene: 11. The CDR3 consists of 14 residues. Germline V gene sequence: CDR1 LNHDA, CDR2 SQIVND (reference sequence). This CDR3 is CASLPLPGQGGYTF. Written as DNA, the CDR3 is TGTGCCAGTCTCCCTTTACCGGGACAGGGGGGCTACACCTTC.

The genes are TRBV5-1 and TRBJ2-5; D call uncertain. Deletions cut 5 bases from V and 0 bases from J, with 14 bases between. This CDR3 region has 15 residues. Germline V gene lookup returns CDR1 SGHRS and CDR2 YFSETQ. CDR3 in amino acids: CASRRRDSYQETQYF. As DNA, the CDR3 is TGCGCCAGCAGGAGGCGCGACTCATACCAAGAGACCCAGTACTTC.

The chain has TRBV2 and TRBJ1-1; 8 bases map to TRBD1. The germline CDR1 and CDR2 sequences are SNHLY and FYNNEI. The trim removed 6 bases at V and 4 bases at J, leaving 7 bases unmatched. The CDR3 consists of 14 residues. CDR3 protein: CASRADRGLTEAFF. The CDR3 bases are TGTGCCAGCAGGGCTGACAGGGGCCTCACTGAAGCTTTCTTT.

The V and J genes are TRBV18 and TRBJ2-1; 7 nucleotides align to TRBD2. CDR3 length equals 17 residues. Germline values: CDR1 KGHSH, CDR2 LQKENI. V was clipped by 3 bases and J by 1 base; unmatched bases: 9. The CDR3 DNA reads TGTGCCAGCTCACCGGGGAGCGGGGTACCTTCCTACAATGAGCAGTTCTTC. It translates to CASSPGSGVPSYNEQFF.

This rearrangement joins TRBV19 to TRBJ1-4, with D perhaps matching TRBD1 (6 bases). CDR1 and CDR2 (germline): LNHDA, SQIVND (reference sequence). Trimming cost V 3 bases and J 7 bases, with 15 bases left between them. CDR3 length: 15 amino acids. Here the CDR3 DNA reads TGTGCCAGTAGTATCCGGACAGCCACGGGTGAAAAACTGTTTTTT. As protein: CASSIRTATGEKLFF.

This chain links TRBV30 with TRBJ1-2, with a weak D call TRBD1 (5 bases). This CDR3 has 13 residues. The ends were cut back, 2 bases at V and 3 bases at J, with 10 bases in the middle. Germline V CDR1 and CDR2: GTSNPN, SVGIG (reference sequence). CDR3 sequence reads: CAWSKGLHYGYTF. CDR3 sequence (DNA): TGTGCCTGGAGTAAGGGGCTCCACTATGGCTACACCTTC.

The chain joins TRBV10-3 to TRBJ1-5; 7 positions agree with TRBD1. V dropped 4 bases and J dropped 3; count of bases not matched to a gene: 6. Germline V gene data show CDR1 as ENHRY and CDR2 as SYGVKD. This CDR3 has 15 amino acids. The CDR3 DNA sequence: TGTGCCATCAGTGCAGCAGGGGGAGTCAATCAGCCCCAGCATTTT. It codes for CAISAAGGVNQPQHF.

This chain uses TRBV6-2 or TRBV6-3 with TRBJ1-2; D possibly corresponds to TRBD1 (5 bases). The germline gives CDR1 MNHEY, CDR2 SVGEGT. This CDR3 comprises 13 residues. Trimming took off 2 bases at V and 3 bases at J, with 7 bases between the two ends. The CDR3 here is CASSYGADYGYTF. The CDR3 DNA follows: TGTGCCAGCAGTTACGGGGCTGACTATGGCTACACCTTC.

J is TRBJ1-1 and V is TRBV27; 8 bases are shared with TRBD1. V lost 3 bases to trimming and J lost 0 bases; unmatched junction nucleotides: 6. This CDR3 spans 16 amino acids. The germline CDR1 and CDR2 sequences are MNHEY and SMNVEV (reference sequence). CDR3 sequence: CASSFKPGGLNTEAFF. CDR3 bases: TGTGCCAGCAGTTTTAAACCAGGGGGCCTGAACACTGAAGCTTTCTTT.

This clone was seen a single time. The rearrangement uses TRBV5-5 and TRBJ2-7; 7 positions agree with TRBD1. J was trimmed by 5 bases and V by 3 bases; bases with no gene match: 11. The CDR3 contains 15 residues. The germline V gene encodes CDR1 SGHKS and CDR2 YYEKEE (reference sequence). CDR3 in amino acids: CASSSPGQGVNEQYF. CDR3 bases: TGTGCCAGCAGCTCCCCTGGGCAGGGGGTCAACGAGCAGTACTTC.

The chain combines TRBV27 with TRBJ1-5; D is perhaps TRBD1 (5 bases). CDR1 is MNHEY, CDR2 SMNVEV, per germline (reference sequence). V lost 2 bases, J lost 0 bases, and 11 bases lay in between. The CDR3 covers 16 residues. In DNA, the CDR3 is TGTGCCAGCAGTTTAAAAACAGGAGATAGCAATCAGCCCCAGCATTTT. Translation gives CASSLKTGDSNQPQHF.

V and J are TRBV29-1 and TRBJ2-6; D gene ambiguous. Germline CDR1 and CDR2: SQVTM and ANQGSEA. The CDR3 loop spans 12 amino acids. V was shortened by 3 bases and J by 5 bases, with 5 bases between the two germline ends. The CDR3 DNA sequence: TGCAGCGTTGAGGGCAGGGCCAACGTCCTGACTTTC. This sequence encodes CSVEGRANVLTF.

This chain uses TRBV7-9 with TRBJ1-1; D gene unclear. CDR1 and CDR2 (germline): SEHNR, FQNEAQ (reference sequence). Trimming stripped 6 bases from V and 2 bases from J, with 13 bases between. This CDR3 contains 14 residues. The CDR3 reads CASRPTRANTEAFF. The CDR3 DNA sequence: TGTGCCAGCAGGCCTACCCGAGCTAACACTGAAGCTTTCTTT.